This T cell receptor beta chain was retrieved from a study of T cells after yellow fever vaccination. In making TCR cDNA, 5'RACE template switching added a universal primer site and UMIs to it. TCRdb fed the 5' RACE reads into MiXCR, producing one record per CDR3 protein. The data show 150,000 to 200,000 distinct CDR3 sequences, with around 9.3% seen just once and about a third held by the top ten. V shed 1 base and J 6 bases; nucleotides not matched to a gene: 13. The CDR3 contains 17 residues. CDR1 is SGHRS and CDR2 is YFSETQ in the germline V gene. This clonotype has a handful of counts. This sequence was found in a man between 18 and 29 years old who received the YFV17D yellow fever vaccine. The sample here was CD8+ T cells sorted from PBMCs, taken 45 days after the yellow fever booster vaccination. This rearrangement joins TRBV5-1 to TRBJ1-1; 9 nucleotides match TRBD1. The CDR3 protein is CASSLILTGQGIAEAFF. Here the CDR3 DNA reads TGCGCCAGCAGCTTGATCCTAACGGGACAGGGTATCGCTGAAGCTTTCTTT. Looking up the rest from reference TRBV5-1 and TRBJ1-1 gives the full variable domain: KAGVTQTPRYLIKTRGQQVTLSCSPISGHRSVSWYQQTPGQGLQFLFEYFSETQRNKGNFPGRFSGRQFSNSRSEMNVSTLELGDSALYLCASSLILTGQGIAEAFFGQGTRLTVV.